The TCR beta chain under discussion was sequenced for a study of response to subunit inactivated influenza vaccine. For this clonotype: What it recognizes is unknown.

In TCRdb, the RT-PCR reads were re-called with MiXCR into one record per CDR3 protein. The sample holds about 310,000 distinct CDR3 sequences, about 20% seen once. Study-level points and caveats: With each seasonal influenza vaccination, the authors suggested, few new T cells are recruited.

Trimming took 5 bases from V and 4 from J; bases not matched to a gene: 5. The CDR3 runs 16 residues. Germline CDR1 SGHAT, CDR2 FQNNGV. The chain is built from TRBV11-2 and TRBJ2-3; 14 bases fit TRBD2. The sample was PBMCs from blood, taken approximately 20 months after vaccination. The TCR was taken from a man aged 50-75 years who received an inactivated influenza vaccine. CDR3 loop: CASSAGLAGGSDTQYF. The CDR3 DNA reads TGTGCCAGCAGCGCCGGACTAGCGGGGGGCTCAGATACGCAGTATTTT.